This entry features one TCR beta chain sequence. The target antigen is unknown. The sample originates from a study of yellow fever vaccine responses in identical twins. Study-level findings and limits: Twins showed a vaccine T cell response that reportedly seemed partly convergent, partly personalized.

TCRdb analysed the RT-PCR reads with MiXCR anew, one entry per CDR3 protein. The sample yields around 20,000 distinct CDR3 sequences, roughly 75% seen once. Trimming cost V 2 bases and J 2 bases, with 10 bases left between them. The CDR3 runs 13 residues. The germline gives CDR1 SQVTM, CDR2 ANQGSEA. The chain joins TRBV29-1 to TRBJ2-7; D is unclear. This receptor was identified in a woman aged 18-35 years who received the yellow fever vaccine. Sequences were derived from T cells from blood (PBMCs), unsorted or a sorted subset (not recorded which), sampled before or after yellow fever vaccination (not recorded which). The CDR3 DNA reads TGCAGCGTTGAATTCGACACCCCCTACGAGCAGTACTTC. As protein: CSVEFDTPYEQYF.